This T cell receptor (beta chain) stems from a study of cytomegalovirus exposure and HLA in healthy donors. Germline CDR1 is SGHNT and CDR2 is YYREEE (reference sequence). The V end lost 3 bases, the J end lost 0 bases, and 9 bases lay between the germline ends. This CDR3 comprises 14 residues. This clone appeared a few times. PCR used 60 Vbeta primers and 13 Jbeta primers. Measured with immunoSEQ multiplex PCR; TCRdb has only the in-frame clones, and not every one. The data hold over 200,000 clones, with approximately 84% observed a single time. Sequencing used PBMCs. The receptor was isolated from a middle-aged woman in good health and CMV-seronegative. This chain joins TRBV5-4 and TRBJ1-1; D gene unclear. The CDR3 DNA follows: TGTGCCAGCAGCTCCCGACGGGTGAACACTGAAGCTTTCTTT. This encodes CASSSRRVNTEAFF.